One and the same sample provided the 29 T cell receptor beta chains below, sequenced in a study of regulatory T cells in long-lasting Graves disease. With iRepertoire HTBI primers and Arm-PCR of CDR3 regions, TCR beta libraries were built. TCRdb fed the multiplex PCR reads into MiXCR, producing one record per CDR3 protein. The data contain around 480,000 distinct CDR3 sequences, 15% to 20% of them seen just once; the ten biggest clones take up 10% to 15%. The time point: newly diagnosed GD, antithyroid drugs for less than 3 months. RNA isolated from PBMCs was used to make the TCR library. These same records also appear under a second study, on T cells in Graves' hyperthyroidism and ophthalmopathy.

The specimen was peripheral blood mononuclear cells (PBMCs), collected at new diagnosis, from a patient treated with antithyroid drugs. The source is a man aged 40-49 years with Graves disease.

This clonotype was counted at least ten times. This chain links TRBV30 with TRBJ2-3; D is unclear. Germline CDR1 and CDR2: GTSNPN and SVGIG (reference sequence). V shed 3 bases and J shed 5 bases, with 9 bases lying between them. The CDR3 spans 12 residues. CDR3 sequence reads: CAWRLLEDTQYF. DNA for the CDR3: TGTGCCTGGAGGCTCCTGGAAGATACGCAGTATTTT.

This clonotype came up many times. The chain couples TRBV20-1 to TRBJ1-2; D gene ambiguous. CDR1 DFQATT and CDR2 SNEGSKA come from the germline V gene (reference sequence). This CDR3 comprises 10 residues. V lost 7 bases to trimming and J lost 1 base, with 4 bases between them. Written as DNA, the CDR3 is TGCAGTGTCGATAACTATGGCTACACCTTC. Its protein product is CSVDNYGYTF.

The sample holds many counts of this clonotype. The chain combines TRBV18 with TRBJ2-7; D is possibly TRBD2 (5 bases). CDR1 and CDR2 from the germline V gene are KGHSH and LQKENI. V lost 0 bases to trimming and J lost 1 base, with 10 bases between them. The CDR3 is made up of 15 amino acids. This CDR3 is CASSPPGVVSYEQYF. The CDR3 DNA sequence: TGTGCCAGCTCACCACCCGGGGTGGTTTCCTACGAGCAGTACTTC.

Points on this clonotype: Given a much more abundant clone one base away, this may be a read error. The chain joins TRBV24-1 to TRBJ2-1; 7 nucleotides match TRBD1. The J call is doubtful: the DNA matches TRBJ2-5 better. The germline CDR1 and CDR2 sequences are KGHDR and SFDVKD. CDR3 length equals 16 residues. The CDR3 DNA reads TGTGCCACCAGTGATTTGTCCATGACAGGGAAGGAGACCCAGTACTTC. Its translation: CATSDLSMTGKETQYF.

The sample holds many counts of this clonotype. This sequence joins TRBV7-3 and TRBJ1-2; 7 nucleotides agree with TRBD1. V lost 5 bases, J lost 7 bases, and 7 bases stayed unmatched. In germline, CDR1 is SGHTA, CDR2 FQGTGA. This CDR3 spans 13 amino acids. The CDR3 DNA reads TGTGCCAGCAGCCCAGCGACAGGGTCTGGCTACACCTTC. Amino acids: CASSPATGSGYTF. The entire variable domain, with the rest obtained from reference TRBV7-3 and TRBJ1-2, is as follows: GAGVSQTPSNKVTEKGKYVELRCDPISGHTALYWYRQSLGQGPEFLIYFQGTGAADDSGLPNDRFFAVRPEGSVSTLKIQRTERGDSAVYLCASSPATGSGYTFGSGTRLTVV.

This clonotype was counted a few times. The chain has TRBV5-1 and TRBJ2-2; 11 bases fit TRBD1. Germline CDR1 and CDR2: SGHRS and YFSETQ. V trimming: 3 bases; J trimming: 4 bases; junction bases outside the gene matches: 2. CDR3 length: 15 residues. The DNA of the CDR3 is TGCGCCAGCAGCTACGGACAGGGGGCCACCGGGGAGCTGTTTTTT. As protein: CASSYGQGATGELFF.

Ten or more counts support this clonotype. J is TRBJ2-7 and V is TRBV7-9; 9 positions match TRBD1. Germline values: CDR1 SEHNR, CDR2 FQNEAQ (reference sequence). With 7 bases clipped from V and 0 bases from J, the junction kept 10 bases outside the gene matches. The CDR3 contains 16 residues. The DNA of the CDR3 is TGTGCCAGCACCAGTACTCGGACAGGGGTCTCCTACGAGCAGTACTTC. Its protein product is CASTSTRTGVSYEQYF.

A remark on this clonotype: With a far larger clone one base away, a read error is the likely cause. CDR3 protein: CASSRGTYNEQYF. As DNA, the CDR3 is TGTGCCAGCAGCCGGGGGACCTACAATGAGCAGTACTTC. J is TRBJ2-5 and V is TRBV28, with a weak D call TRBD2 (6 bases). The CDR3 totals 13 residues. From germline, CDR1 is MDHEN and CDR2 SYDVKM. V was shortened by 6 bases and J by 11 bases, with 19 bases between the two germline ends.

The J gene is TRBJ2-3, the V gene TRBV12-3 or TRBV12-4; 9 nucleotides match TRBD2. This CDR3 has 15 residues. After removal of 6 bases from V and 2 bases from J, the junction contained 6 bases not matched to a gene. Here the CDR3 DNA reads TGTGCCAGCAGCCTGACTAGCGGAATCACAGATACGCAGTATTTT. It translates to CASSLTSGITDTQYF.

The V call is TRBV19, the J call TRBJ1-5; TRBD1 agrees at 9 bases. There are 15 residues in the CDR3. Germline V lookup: CDR1 LNHDA, CDR2 SQIVND (reference sequence). Losses at the gene ends were 5 bases for V and 4 bases for J; bases not matched to a gene: 6. This CDR3 is CASSHYGQGNQPQHF. In DNA, the CDR3 is TGTGCCAGTAGTCATTACGGACAGGGGAATCAGCCCCAGCATTTT.

CDR3 residues: CASSYGLGNEQFF. The DNA for the CDR3 is TGTGCCAGCAGTTACGGTTTGGGGAATGAGCAGTTCTTC. The chain carries TRBV6-5 and TRBJ2-1; D unresolved. Trimming shortened V by 2 bases and J by 7 bases, and 9 bases separated the two germline ends. CDR3 length equals 13 residues. Germline CDR1 is MNHEY and CDR2 is SVGAGI.

The chain combines TRBV5-1 with TRBJ1-1, with a possible D match to TRBD1 (5 bases). V shed 1 base and J shed 4 bases, with 11 bases lying between them. This CDR3 has 14 amino acids. The germline gives CDR1 SGHRS, CDR2 YFSETQ. This CDR3 is CASSLRGEGTEAFF. The CDR3 DNA follows: TGCGCCAGCAGCTTGCGGGGCGAGGGCACTGAAGCTTTCTTT.

The J gene is TRBJ2-2, the V gene TRBV20-1; TRBD1 matches at 9 bases. CDR3 length equals 16 residues. Germline CDR1 is DFQATT and CDR2 is SNEGSKA (reference sequence). V lost 4 bases and J lost 7; bases outside the gene matches: 13. Here the CDR3 reads CSATSSDGTGFGELFF. The DNA for the CDR3 is TGCAGTGCTACTTCTAGTGATGGGACAGGGTTCGGGGAGCTGTTTTTT.

The table lists this clonotype with a few counts. The chain employs TRBV28 and TRBJ2-1, with D possibly TRBD2 on 6 matching bases. The CDR3 has 16 amino acids. V gave up 7 bases and J gave up 0 bases, with 16 bases separating them. Germline-derived CDR1 and CDR2 are MDHEN and SYDVKM. CDR3 region: CASTPGGMSSYNEQFF. CDR3 DNA sequence: TGTGCCAGCACTCCCGGCGGGATGAGCTCCTACAATGAGCAGTTCTTC.

This clonotype appeared many times. The chain joins TRBV20-1 to TRBJ2-7; 10 nucleotides align to TRBD1. CDR1 and CDR2 (germline): DFQATT, SNEGSKA (reference sequence). Unmatched junction bases numbered 12, after V lost 6 bases and J lost 4 bases. This CDR3 contains 15 residues. CDR3 amino acids: CSAEAGGTGVYEQYF. DNA of the CDR3: TGCAGTGCCGAGGCGGGTGGGACAGGGGTTTACGAGCAGTACTTC.

The chain joins TRBV28 to TRBJ1-6; no firm D call. V lost 2 bases, J lost 4 bases, and 6 bases lay in between. The length of the CDR3 is 14 residues. CDR1 and CDR2 from the germline V gene are MDHEN and SYDVKM. The chain's CDR3 is CASSLLQYNSPLHF. The CDR3 nucleotides are TGTGCCAGCAGTTTACTTCAGTATAATTCACCCCTCCACTTT.

This clonotype was counted ten times or more. The chain recombines TRBV2 with TRBJ1-2; tentatively, D is TRBD1 (6 bases). Germline lookup yields CDR1 SNHLY and CDR2 FYNNEI. Trimming removed 2 bases from V and 8 bases from J, with 12 bases in between. This CDR3 is 13 amino acids long. The CDR3: CASSENGGVGYTF. The CDR3 region has the DNA TGTGCCAGCAGTGAAAACGGGGGCGTGGGCTACACCTTC.

There are many counts of this clonotype. V gene TRBV7-3 combines with J gene TRBJ2-1; 9 bases map to TRBD1. The CDR3 extends over 15 amino acids. Germline V lookup: CDR1 SGHTA, CDR2 FQGTGA. V was clipped by 2 bases and J by 11 bases; unmatched bases: 10. The CDR3 DNA reads TGTGCCAGCAGCTTAGGGGACAGGGACCGAAATAAGCAGTTCTTC. As protein: CASSLGDRDRNKQFF.

This clonotype occurred many times. The chain uses TRBV12-3 or TRBV12-4 and TRBJ1-2, with 9 bases aligning to TRBD1. The CDR3 has 14 amino acids. The trim removed 6 bases at V and 7 bases at J, leaving 9 bases unmatched. The CDR3: CASSRGTGLAGYTF. The CDR3 region has the DNA TGTGCCAGCAGCCGGGGGACAGGGTTAGCTGGCTACACCTTC.

The table lists this clonotype with many counts. The chain employs TRBV6-1 and TRBJ2-5, with unresolved D. CDR1 MNHNS and CDR2 SASEGT come from the germline V gene. With 4 bases removed from V and 3 bases from J, the gap between germline ends came to 6 bases. The CDR3 extends over 12 amino acids. The CDR3 reads CASSGVEETQYF. The CDR3 DNA sequence: TGTGCCAGCAGTGGGGTAGAAGAGACCCAGTACTTC.

The J gene is TRBJ2-1, the V gene TRBV7-8; 9 nucleotides align to TRBD2. CDR3 length: 16 residues. V shed 9 bases, J shed 2 bases, and the junction held 11 bases outside the gene matches. Per the germline V gene, CDR1 is SGHVS and CDR2 is FQNEAQ. The CDR3 DNA reads as TGTGCCAGTAATACCGGGACTAGCCACCCCTACAATGAGCAGTTCTTC. As protein: CASNTGTSHPYNEQFF. Using reference TRBV7-8 and TRBJ2-1 for the parts outside the CDR3, the full variable domain is GAGVSQSPRYKVAKRGQDVALRCDPISGHVSLFWYQQALGQGPEFLTYFQNEAQLDKSGLPSDRFFAERPEGSVSTLKIQRTQQEDSAVYLCASNTGTSHPYNEQFFGPGTRLTVL.

This clonotype was seen ten or more times. The chain uses TRBV27 and TRBJ1-5, with a possible D match to TRBD1 (5 bases). Trimming shortened V by 3 bases and J by 4 bases, and 10 bases separated the two germline ends. CDR3 length: 14 amino acids. Per the germline V gene, CDR1 is MNHEY and CDR2 is SMNVEV (reference sequence). The CDR3 sequence is CASSFGTRNQPQHF. Written as DNA, the CDR3 is TGTGCCAGCAGTTTCGGGACGAGGAATCAGCCCCAGCATTTT.

This clonotype showed up many times. The chain uses TRBV6-1 and TRBJ2-3; D may be TRBD2 (6 bases). In germline, CDR1 is MNHNS, CDR2 SASEGT. The CDR3 spans 16 residues. Trimming left V 0 bases short and J 3 bases short, with 13 bases between. CDR3 loop: CASSEARRGRTDTQYF. CDR3 bases: TGTGCCAGCAGTGAAGCGCGGAGGGGTCGAACAGATACGCAGTATTTT.

This clonotype was seen many times. This rearrangement joins TRBV27 to TRBJ2-6, with D possibly TRBD1 on 5 matching bases. Germline lookup yields CDR1 MNHEY and CDR2 SMNVEV (reference sequence). With 5 bases removed from V and 0 bases from J, the gap between germline ends came to 11 bases. This CDR3 contains 16 residues. CDR3 residues: CASSRTQVSGANVLTF. Here the CDR3 DNA reads TGTGCCAGCAGTAGGACACAGGTCTCTGGGGCCAACGTCCTGACTTTC.

This clonotype showed up just a few times. The CDR3 protein is CASSVRTGDTGELFF. CDR3 DNA: TGTGCCAGCAGCGTTCGGACAGGTGACACCGGGGAGCTGTTTTTT. The V gene is TRBV9, the J gene TRBJ2-2, with 7 bases fitting TRBD1. CDR3 length: 15 residues. The ends lost 2 bases at V and 3 bases at J; junction bases unmatched: 4. Germline V gene sequence: CDR1 SGDLS, CDR2 YYNGEE.

This clonotype was counted a few times. V usage is TRBV20-1 and J usage is TRBJ2-5, with D possibly being TRBD1 or TRBD2 (5 bases each). Germline V gene data show CDR1 as DFQATT and CDR2 as SNEGSKA (reference sequence). The CDR3 sequence is 14 residues long. V was shortened by 7 bases and J by 3 bases, with 18 bases between the two germline ends. Here the CDR3 DNA reads TGCAGTGTGGGGCCGCGAGGGCGGGAAGAGACCCAGTACTTC. Residues: CSVGPRGREETQYF.

The chain has TRBV20-1 and TRBJ2-4; no clear D gene. V lost 0 bases, J lost 4 bases, and 1 base lay in between. Per germline, CDR1 DFQATT and CDR2 SNEGSKA (reference sequence). The CDR3 is 11 amino acids. DNA of the CDR3: TGCAGTGCTAGAGAAAAAAACATTCAGTACTTC. It encodes CSAREKNIQYF.

This clonotype showed up many times. The chain has TRBV9 and TRBJ2-5, with 13 bases lining up with TRBD2. J was trimmed by 2 bases and V by 6 bases; bases with no gene match: 10. Germline CDR1 is SGDLS and CDR2 is YYNGEE. The CDR3 is made up of 17 amino acids. The CDR3 sequence is CASTTAPGLAGQETQYF. Written as DNA, the CDR3 is TGTGCCAGCACGACGGCACCGGGACTAGCGGGGCAAGAGACCCAGTACTTC.

The chain joins TRBV11-2 to TRBJ2-5; the match to TRBD2 covers 8 bases. CDR3 size: 16 residues. The V segment lost 1 base and the J segment 5 bases; nucleotides outside the gene matches: 9. The germline V gene has CDR1 SGHAT and CDR2 FQNNGV. The CDR3 DNA reads TGTGCCAGCAGCTTAGGCCGGGGGGGGGGCCGGGAGACCCAGTACTTC. Its translation is CASSLGRGGGRETQYF.